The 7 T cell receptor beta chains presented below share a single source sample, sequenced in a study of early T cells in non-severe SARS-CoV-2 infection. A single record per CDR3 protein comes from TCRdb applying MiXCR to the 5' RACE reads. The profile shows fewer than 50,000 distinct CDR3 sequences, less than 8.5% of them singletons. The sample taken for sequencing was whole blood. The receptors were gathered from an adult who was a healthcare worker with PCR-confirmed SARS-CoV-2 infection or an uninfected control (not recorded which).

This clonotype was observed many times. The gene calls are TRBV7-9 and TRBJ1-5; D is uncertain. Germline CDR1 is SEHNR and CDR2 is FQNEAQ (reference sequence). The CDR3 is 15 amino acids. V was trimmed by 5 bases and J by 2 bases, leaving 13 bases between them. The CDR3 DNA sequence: TGTGCCAGCAGCGCGCAGGACGGGGGCAATCAGCCCCAGCATTTT. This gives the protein CASSAQDGGNQPQHF. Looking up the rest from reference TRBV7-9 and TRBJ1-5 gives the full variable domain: DTGVSQNPRHKITKRGQNVTFRCDPISEHNRLYWYRQTLGQGPEFLTYFQNEAQLEKSRLLSDRFSAERPKGSFSTLEIQRTEQGDSAMYLCASSAQDGGNQPQHFGDGTRLSIL.

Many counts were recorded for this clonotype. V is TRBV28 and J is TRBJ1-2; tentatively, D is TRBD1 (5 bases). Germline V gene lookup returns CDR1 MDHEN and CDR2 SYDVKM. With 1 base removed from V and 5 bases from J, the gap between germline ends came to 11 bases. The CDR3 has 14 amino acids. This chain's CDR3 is CASSLSGRVYGYTF. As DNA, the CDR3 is TGTGCCAGCAGTTTATCCGGCAGGGTATATGGCTACACCTTC.

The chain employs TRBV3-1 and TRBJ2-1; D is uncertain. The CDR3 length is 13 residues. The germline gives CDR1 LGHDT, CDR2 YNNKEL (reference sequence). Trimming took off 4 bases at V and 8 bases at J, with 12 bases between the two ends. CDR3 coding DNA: TGTGCCAGCAGCCCCTTGGACGGAGATGAGCAGTTCTTC. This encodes CASSPLDGDEQFF.

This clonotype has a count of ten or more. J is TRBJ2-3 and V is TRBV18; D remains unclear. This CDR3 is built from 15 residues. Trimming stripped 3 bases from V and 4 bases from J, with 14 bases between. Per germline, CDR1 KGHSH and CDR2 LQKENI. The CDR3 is CASSPSSARADTQYF. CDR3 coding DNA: TGTGCCAGCTCACCCTCATCGGCACGGGCAGATACGCAGTATTTT. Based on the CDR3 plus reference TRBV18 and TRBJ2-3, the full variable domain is NAGVMQNPRHLVRRRGQEARLRCSPMKGHSHVYWYRQLPEEGLKFMVYLQKENIIDESGMPKERFSAEFPKEGPSILRIQQVVRGDSAAYFCASSPSSARADTQYFGPGTRLTVL.

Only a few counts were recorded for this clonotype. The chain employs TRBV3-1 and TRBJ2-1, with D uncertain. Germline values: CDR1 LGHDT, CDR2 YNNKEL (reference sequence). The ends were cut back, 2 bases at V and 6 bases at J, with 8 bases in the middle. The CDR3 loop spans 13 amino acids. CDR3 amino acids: CASSQILRNEQFF. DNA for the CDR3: TGTGCCAGCAGCCAAATACTGCGCAATGAGCAGTTCTTC.

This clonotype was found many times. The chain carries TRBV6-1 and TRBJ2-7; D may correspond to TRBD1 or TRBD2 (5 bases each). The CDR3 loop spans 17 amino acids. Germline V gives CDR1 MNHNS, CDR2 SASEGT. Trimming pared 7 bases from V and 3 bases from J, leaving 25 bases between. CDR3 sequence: CASTLGPGRSYSYEQYF. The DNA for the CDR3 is TGTGCCAGCACCCTGGGCCCGGGACGGAGTTATAGCTACGAGCAGTACTTC.

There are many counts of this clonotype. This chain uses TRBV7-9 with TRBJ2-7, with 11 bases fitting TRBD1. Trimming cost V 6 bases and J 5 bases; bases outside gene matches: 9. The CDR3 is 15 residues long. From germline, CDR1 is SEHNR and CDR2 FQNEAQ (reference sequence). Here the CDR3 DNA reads TGTGCCAGCAGGGAAGGGACAGGGGGACCCCACGAGCAGTACTTC. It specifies CASREGTGGPHEQYF. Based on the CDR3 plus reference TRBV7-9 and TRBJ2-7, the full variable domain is DTGVSQNPRHKITKRGQNVTFRCDPISEHNRLYWYRQTLGQGPEFLTYFQNEAQLEKSRLLSDRFSAERPKGSFSTLEIQRTEQGDSAMYLCASREGTGGPHEQYFGPGTRLTVT.